This is a list of T cell receptor beta chains from one sample in a study of blood T cell repertoires in COVID-19. Data came from immunoSEQ multiplex PCR; TCRdb stores just in-frame clones and leaves some out. Counted here are around 130,000 clones, roughly 83% occurring once; the ten biggest clones make up more than 1.4%. The sequenced sample was peripheral blood. The receptor set was obtained from a man aged 60 to 69 with acute or convalescent COVID-19. The CDR3 runs from the conserved cysteine through the conserved F or W. Each record gives: D gene, clone size, CDR3 length, J gene, V gene, CDR3 DNA, CDR3 protein. The D gene is left open where the match is weak. The size entry is marked missing in some rows and otherwise reads once, few, many or a size class.

d_call: .
clone_size: .
cdr3_length: 13
j_call: TRBJ2-1
v_call: TRBV5-1
cdr3_nt: TGCGCCAGCAGCTTGGACAGGTACAATGAGCAGTTCTTC
cdr3_aa: CASSLDRYNEQFF

d_call: TRBD1
clone_size: few
cdr3_length: 18
j_call: TRBJ2-7
v_call: TRBV27
cdr3_nt: TGTGCCAGCAGACCCCCGTTGGGGGGGACAGGGGGCTTCTACGAGCAGTACTTC
cdr3_aa: CASRPPLGGTGGFYEQYF

d_call: .
clone_size: once
cdr3_length: 15
j_call: TRBJ2-1
v_call: TRBV9
cdr3_nt: TGTGCCAGCAGCGTATCAGCGGGCAATTACAATGAGCAGTTCTTC
cdr3_aa: CASSVSAGNYNEQFF

d_call: TRBD1
clone_size: .
cdr3_length: 14
j_call: TRBJ2-5
v_call: TRBV6-4
cdr3_nt: TGTGCCACTCCGGGACAGGGGGATCCAGAGACCCAGTACTTC
cdr3_aa: CATPGQGDPETQYF

d_call: TRBD1
clone_size: .
cdr3_length: 17
j_call: TRBJ2-1
v_call: TRBV24-1
cdr3_nt: TGTGCCACCAGTGATCCCCCCCCAAGGGGGCGAGGCAATGAGCAGTTCTTC
cdr3_aa: CATSDPPPRGRGNEQFF

d_call: .
clone_size: .
cdr3_length: 14
j_call: TRBJ2-3
v_call: TRBV29-1
cdr3_nt: TGCAGCGTTGAAGCGGGACAACGCACAGATACGCAGTATTTT
cdr3_aa: CSVEAGQRTDTQYF

d_call: TRBD2
clone_size: .
cdr3_length: 17
j_call: TRBJ2-3
v_call: TRBV13
cdr3_nt: TGTGCCAGCAGCTTAAAGGGACTAGCGGGGGCAGTGAATACGCAGTATTTT
cdr3_aa: CASSLKGLAGAVNTQYF

d_call: .
clone_size: .
cdr3_length: 13
j_call: TRBJ1-1
v_call: TRBV19
cdr3_nt: TGTGCCAGTAGCGAGACAGCGAACACTGAAGCTTTCTTT
cdr3_aa: CASSETANTEAFF

d_call: TRBD1
clone_size: .
cdr3_length: 16
j_call: TRBJ1-4
v_call: TRBV29-1
cdr3_nt: TGCAGCGTTGAAGCTCGAGGACAGGGGAGTTCGGCAAAACTGTTTTTT
cdr3_aa: CSVEARGQGSSAKLFF

d_call: .
clone_size: .
cdr3_length: 13
j_call: TRBJ2-3
v_call: TRBV7-3
cdr3_nt: TGTGCCAGCAGCGCGTTTATCACAGATACGCAGTATTTT
cdr3_aa: CASSAFITDTQYF

d_call: TRBD1
clone_size: .
cdr3_length: 17
j_call: TRBJ1-3
v_call: TRBV9
cdr3_nt: TGTGCCAGCAGCGTAGCCCTCGGACAGGGCACTGGAAACACCATATATTTT
cdr3_aa: CASSVALGQGTGNTIYF

d_call: .
clone_size: .
cdr3_length: 16
j_call: TRBJ2-6
v_call: TRBV5-1
cdr3_nt: TGCGCCAGCAGGCCGGTTATTAGCTCTGGGGCCAACGTCCTGACTTTC
cdr3_aa: CASRPVISSGANVLTF

d_call: TRBD2
clone_size: .
cdr3_length: 17
j_call: TRBJ2-7
v_call: TRBV7-6
cdr3_nt: TGTGCCAGCAGACATAGGTGGTTGGGGAGGGATTTCTACGAGCAGTACTTC
cdr3_aa: CASRHRWLGRDFYEQYF

d_call: .
clone_size: .
cdr3_length: 13
j_call: TRBJ1-6
v_call: TRBV20-1
cdr3_nt: TGCAGTGCTAGTCTGGGGGCGGCCTCACCCCTCCACTTT
cdr3_aa: CSASLGAASPLHF

d_call: .
clone_size: .
cdr3_length: 13
j_call: TRBJ2-7
v_call: TRBV12-3/TRBV12-4
cdr3_nt: TGTGCCAGCAGTTTAGAGACAGAGTACGAGCAGTACTTC
cdr3_aa: CASSLETEYEQYF

d_call: TRBD1
clone_size: .
cdr3_length: 14
j_call: TRBJ1-2
v_call: TRBV3-1/TRBV3-2
cdr3_nt: TGTGCCAGCAGGGGTACAGGGGTTATCTATGGCTACACCTTC
cdr3_aa: CASRGTGVIYGYTF

d_call: TRBD2
clone_size: .
cdr3_length: 13
j_call: TRBJ2-1
v_call: TRBV29-1
cdr3_nt: TGCAGCGCTGCGGGGACTACCCACAATGAGCAGTTCTTC
cdr3_aa: CSAAGTTHNEQFF

d_call: TRBD2
clone_size: .
cdr3_length: 15
j_call: TRBJ2-7
v_call: TRBV5-4
cdr3_nt: TGTGCCAGCAGCCCAGGACTAGCGGGATCCTACGAGCAGTACTTC
cdr3_aa: CASSPGLAGSYEQYF

d_call: TRBD1
clone_size: .
cdr3_length: 14
j_call: TRBJ1-4
v_call: TRBV6-6
cdr3_nt: TGTGCCAGCACCGATGGACAGGCCCGAGAAAAACTGTTTTTT
cdr3_aa: CASTDGQAREKLFF

d_call: TRBD2
clone_size: once
cdr3_length: 15
j_call: TRBJ2-7
v_call: TRBV5-1
cdr3_nt: TGCGCCAGCAGCCTCCTAGCGGGAGGGTCTTACGAGCAGTACTTC
cdr3_aa: CASSLLAGGSYEQYF

d_call: .
clone_size: .
cdr3_length: 15
j_call: TRBJ2-2
v_call: TRBV6-6
cdr3_nt: TGTGCCAGCAGTTCCCTTACAGGGAACACCGGGGAGCTGTTTTTT
cdr3_aa: CASSSLTGNTGELFF

d_call: TRBD1
clone_size: .
cdr3_length: 14
j_call: TRBJ2-5
v_call: TRBV9
cdr3_nt: TGTGCCAGCAGCAGGGACAGGGGCGTCGAGACCCAGTACTTC
cdr3_aa: CASSRDRGVETQYF

d_call: .
clone_size: .
cdr3_length: 15
j_call: TRBJ1-1
v_call: TRBV9
cdr3_nt: TGTGCCAGCAGCGTAGTAGATTGGAGGGACACTGAAGCTTTCTTT
cdr3_aa: CASSVVDWRDTEAFF

d_call: TRBD2
clone_size: few
cdr3_length: 14
j_call: TRBJ2-1
v_call: TRBV10-3
cdr3_nt: TGTGCCATCAGATCGACTAGCGGGGTGAATGAGCAGTTCTTC
cdr3_aa: CAIRSTSGVNEQFF

d_call: TRBD2
clone_size: .
cdr3_length: 15
j_call: TRBJ2-3
v_call: TRBV24-1
cdr3_nt: TGTGCCACCAGTTCCTTAGCGGGAGGCACAGATACGCAGTATTTT
cdr3_aa: CATSSLAGGTDTQYF

d_call: .
clone_size: .
cdr3_length: 15
j_call: TRBJ2-1
v_call: TRBV21-1
cdr3_nt: TGTGCCCTGGGCGGGGTAGCGGTTGGGTGCAATGAGCAGTTCTTC
cdr3_aa: CALGGVAVGCNEQFF

d_call: .
clone_size: .
cdr3_length: 14
j_call: TRBJ2-1
v_call: TRBV27
cdr3_nt: TGTGCCAGCAGCTCTTCGGGCTCCTACAATGAGCAGTTCTTC
cdr3_aa: CASSSSGSYNEQFF

d_call: .
clone_size: .
cdr3_length: 12
j_call: TRBJ1-2
v_call: TRBV30
cdr3_nt: TGTGCCTGGAGTGGAGGAAGCTATGGCTACACCTTC
cdr3_aa: CAWSGGSYGYTF

d_call: .
clone_size: .
cdr3_length: 13
j_call: TRBJ1-6
v_call: TRBV10-3
cdr3_nt: TGTGCCACCCTAGGACAGAAAAATTCACCCCTCCACTTT
cdr3_aa: CATLGQKNSPLHF

d_call: TRBD1
clone_size: .
cdr3_length: 16
j_call: TRBJ1-1
v_call: TRBV14
cdr3_nt: TGTGCCAGCAGCCGACACTCGGGACAGCGCGGCGGGTGGGCTTTCTTT
cdr3_aa: CASSRHSGQRGGWAFF

d_call: TRBD1
clone_size: .
cdr3_length: 15
j_call: TRBJ2-7
v_call: TRBV19
cdr3_nt: TGTGCCAGTAGTATAAAGGGACAGGGATCCTACGAGCAGTACTTC
cdr3_aa: CASSIKGQGSYEQYF

d_call: TRBD2
clone_size: once
cdr3_length: 16
j_call: TRBJ2-3
v_call: TRBV5-1
cdr3_nt: TGCGCCAGCAGCCCGGGGCCTAGCGGGAGCACAGATACGCAGTATTTT
cdr3_aa: CASSPGPSGSTDTQYF

d_call: TRBD2
clone_size: .
cdr3_length: 16
j_call: TRBJ2-1
v_call: TRBV18
cdr3_nt: TGTGCCAGCTCCTCATTGGGGACTAGCGGGAGTACTGAGCAGTTCTTC
cdr3_aa: CASSSLGTSGSTEQFF

d_call: TRBD2
clone_size: .
cdr3_length: 14
j_call: TRBJ2-5
v_call: TRBV6-5
cdr3_nt: TGTGCCAGCAGTTACGCCCTAGCGGGAGAGACCCAGTACTTC
cdr3_aa: CASSYALAGETQYF

d_call: TRBD1
clone_size: .
cdr3_length: 15
j_call: TRBJ1-2
v_call: TRBV11-2
cdr3_nt: TGTGCCAGCAGCTTAGATCGGGTCAGGGGGCTTGGCTACACCTTC
cdr3_aa: CASSLDRVRGLGYTF

d_call: TRBD1
clone_size: .
cdr3_length: 13
j_call: TRBJ1-1
v_call: TRBV18
cdr3_nt: TGTGCCAGCGCGACAGGGTTGAACACTGAAGCTTTCTTT
cdr3_aa: CASATGLNTEAFF

d_call: .
clone_size: few
cdr3_length: 13
j_call: TRBJ2-7
v_call: TRBV27
cdr3_nt: TGTGCCAGCAGTCGAACAGGGCCGTACGAGCAGTACTTC
cdr3_aa: CASSRTGPYEQYF

d_call: TRBD1
clone_size: .
cdr3_length: 17
j_call: TRBJ1-1
v_call: TRBV19
cdr3_nt: TGTGCCAGTAGTCTTTGGGGGGACAGCCCGAGGGGCACTGAAGCTTTCTTT
cdr3_aa: CASSLWGDSPRGTEAFF

d_call: .
clone_size: .
cdr3_length: 15
j_call: TRBJ1-5
v_call: TRBV10-2
cdr3_nt: TGCGCCAGCAGTGAGTCTGAGGGACTCAATCAGCCCCAGCATTTT
cdr3_aa: CASSESEGLNQPQHF

d_call: .
clone_size: .
cdr3_length: 16
j_call: TRBJ1-1
v_call: TRBV19
cdr3_nt: TGTGCCAGTAATAATGGGGGCAGGCGGTTGAACACTGAAGCTTTCTTT
cdr3_aa: CASNNGGRRLNTEAFF

d_call: .
clone_size: few
cdr3_length: 14
j_call: TRBJ1-4
v_call: TRBV10-3
cdr3_nt: TGTGCCATCCGGGACACAGCAACTAATGAAAAACTGTTTTTT
cdr3_aa: CAIRDTATNEKLFF

d_call: TRBD1
clone_size: .
cdr3_length: 15
j_call: TRBJ1-2
v_call: TRBV15
cdr3_nt: TGTGCCACCAGCAGCGAAAGGGACAGGGGGCTTGGCTACACCTTC
cdr3_aa: CATSSERDRGLGYTF

d_call: .
clone_size: .
cdr3_length: 16
j_call: TRBJ1-4
v_call: TRBV4-1
cdr3_nt: TGCGCCAGCAGCCAAGACCCACCCGGTAGTAATGAAAAACTGTTTTTT
cdr3_aa: CASSQDPPGSNEKLFF

d_call: TRBD1
clone_size: .
cdr3_length: 13
j_call: TRBJ1-6
v_call: TRBV29-1
cdr3_nt: TGCAGCGTTGGGGACAGGGCGGATTCACCCCTCCACTTT
cdr3_aa: CSVGDRADSPLHF

d_call: TRBD2
clone_size: .
cdr3_length: 14
j_call: TRBJ2-5
v_call: TRBV19
cdr3_nt: TGTGCCAGTATGGGCGGGGGGGACCAAGAGACCCAGTACTTC
cdr3_aa: CASMGGGDQETQYF